This TCR beta chain was obtained from a study of Graves' ophthalmopathy and Graves' hyperthyroidism. Uncontrolled infections, pregnancy, lactation or other autoimmune diseases led to patient exclusion. The authors diagnosed from clinical symptoms, serum thyroxine, TRAb, thyroid ultrasound and orbital computed tomography. Study-wide results and limits: Most expanded thyroid clonotypes above 0.001 frequency also appeared in blood. For predicting ophthalmopathy progression, the model had approximately 70% sensitivity and 72% to 85% specificity.

The authors amplified TCR beta CDR3 regions, and they did so from RNA transcripts for repertoire sequencing. The workflow started with a first-round RT-PCR run with HTBI primers and then moved on to a second-round multiplex PCR. TCRdb used MiXCR to reprocess the multiplex PCR reads, holding one entry per CDR3 protein. Here the sample spans over a million distinct CDR3 sequences, less than 45% being singletons. V was shortened by 6 bases and J by 7 bases, with 13 bases between the two germline ends. The CDR3 has 14 residues. CDR1 and CDR2 (germline): WSHSY, SAAADI. In the case of this clonotype: Its antigen is not identified.

The rearrangement joins TRBV10-2 to TRBJ1-6, with a weak D call TRBD1 (6 bases). The clonotype was recovered from an adult man with Graves' hyperthyroidism. Sample: peripheral blood or thyroid tissue (not recorded which). In DNA form, the CDR3 reads TGCGCCAGCAGGGGCGGGGGGCCCAATTCACCCCTCCACTTT. Translating it yields CASRGGGPNSPLHF.